This TCR beta chain was retrieved from a study of CD8+ T cells in alopecia areata. General observations from the study: Possibly because of HLA-related factors, TCR sharing was less clear across patients than in mice. Scalp samples also yield sequences of resident alphabeta T cells from normal skin.

Collected material from alopecia areata patients comprised lesional scalp punch biopsies and peripheral blood. PBMCs were stained for CD3, CD4 and CD8, and CD4+ and CD8+ T cells were sorted. Worth noting for this clone: The antigen is unknown.

Reverse transcribed after extraction, RNA yielded cDNA as the sequencing template. TCRdb's copy holds only in-frame clones and misses some; the assay was immunoSEQ multiplex PCR. The table records some 25,000 clones, 52% of them present only once. The CDR3 totals 12 residues. Looked up from germline, CDR1 is SEHNR and CDR2 is FQNEAQ (reference sequence). The V segment lost 4 bases and the J segment 5 bases; nucleotides outside the gene matches: 2. Sequencing was carried out using NKG2D-high CD8+ T cells sorted from blood. The sequence derives from a human donor with alopecia areata. The rearrangement links TRBV7-9 to TRBJ2-7; 7 bases are a match to TRBD2. The CDR3 protein is CASSSGGDEQYF. As DNA, the CDR3 is TGTGCCAGCAGCTCTGGGGGGGACGAGCAGTACTTC.